Each of the 7 T cell receptor beta chains below was sequenced from the same sample in a study of blood T cell repertoires in COVID-19. Data came from immunoSEQ multiplex PCR; TCRdb stores just in-frame clones and leaves some out. The top ten clones hold about 10% of a sample with about 130,000 clones, roughly 79% of them seen once. The specimen was peripheral blood. These receptors all stem from a human donor in a cohort sampled during active COVID-19.

The V call is TRBV6-5, the J call TRBJ2-2; D is unresolved. V lost 6 bases and J 1 base, leaving 3 bases between the germline ends. The CDR3 covers 12 residues. Germline CDR1 reads MNHEY; CDR2 reads SVGAGI. For the CDR3, the DNA is TGTGCCAGCAGGAGGAACACCGGGGAGCTGTTTTTT. Translated, it gives CASRRNTGELFF.

The V call is TRBV11-2, the J call TRBJ1-6; a weak D match, TRBD1 (5 bases). The CDR3 length is 15 residues. Germline-derived CDR1 and CDR2 are SGHAT and FQNNGV. Deletions cut 4 bases from V and 10 bases from J, with 17 bases between. Written as DNA, the CDR3 is TGTGCCAGCAGCTCCGAGGGGCAGGGAGGGTCACCCCTCCACTTT. As protein: CASSSEGQGGSPLHF.

The rearrangement uses TRBV5-1 and TRBJ1-1, with 9 bases identical to TRBD1. Unmatched junction bases numbered 4, after V lost 3 bases and J lost 4 bases. This CDR3 region has 14 residues. Germline CDR1 is SGHRS and CDR2 is YFSETQ. This CDR3 is CASSSDRGSTEAFF. DNA of the CDR3: TGCGCCAGCAGCTCGGACAGGGGATCCACTGAAGCTTTCTTT.

The rearrangement joins TRBV5-1 to TRBJ2-3; possibly TRBD1 for D (6 bases). The CDR3 is 15 residues long. CDR1 SGHRS and CDR2 YFSETQ come from the germline V gene. Trimming left V 5 bases short and J 2 bases short, with 15 bases between. This CDR3 is CASRPGTRPTDTQYF. CDR3 bases: TGCGCCAGCAGACCCGGGACAAGGCCCACAGATACGCAGTATTTT. The variable domain in full, with the rest retrieved from reference TRBV5-1 and TRBJ2-3, is KAGVTQTPRYLIKTRGQQVTLSCSPISGHRSVSWYQQTPGQGLQFLFEYFSETQRNKGNFPGRFSGRQFSNSRSEMNVSTLELGDSALYLCASRPGTRPTDTQYFGPGTRLTVL.

V and J are TRBV6-6 and TRBJ2-1; possible D gene TRBD1, 6 bases. Trimming took off 2 bases at V and 0 bases at J, with 11 bases between the two ends. Germline CDR1 is MNHNY and CDR2 is SVGAGI (reference sequence). The CDR3 covers 16 residues. CDR3: CASSYGLQGSYNEQFF. CDR3 sequence (DNA): TGTGCCAGCAGTTACGGGCTACAGGGCTCCTACAATGAGCAGTTCTTC.

To note about this clone: Other DNA sequences in this sample translate to the same CDR3. CDR3: CASSLQGNTEAFF. The DNA of the CDR3 is TGTGCCAGCAGTCTCCAGGGTAACACTGAAGCTTTCTTT. V usage is TRBV12-3 or TRBV12-4 and J usage is TRBJ1-1; D might be TRBD1 (5 bases). The CDR3 covers 13 residues. V lost 5 bases and J lost 2, with 9 bases in between.

Only one count was recorded for this clone. The chain has TRBV2 and TRBJ2-3; D is unresolved. The CDR3 spans 13 residues. Trimming stripped 4 bases from V and 5 bases from J, with 10 bases between. Germline CDR1 is SNHLY and CDR2 is FYNNEI. The CDR3 spells CASSVTALDTQYF. The CDR3 DNA sequence: TGTGCCAGCAGTGTAACAGCCTTAGATACGCAGTATTTT.